The 25 T cell receptor beta chains presented below share a single source sample, sequenced in a study of T cell repertoires in cytomegalovirus infection. A single record per CDR3 protein comes from TCRdb applying MiXCR to the reads. The data contain approximately 630,000 distinct CDR3 sequences, 24% of them singletons. The sample was CD8+ T cells from PBMCs. Receptors were obtained from a human donor in good health (CMV status not recorded). Some clones in this sample may be carry-over from other donors' samples.

This chain uses TRBV6-2 or TRBV6-3 with TRBJ2-3; D perhaps matches TRBD2 (6 bases). The CDR3 is 14 amino acids. Trimming cost V 5 bases and J 5 bases, with 14 bases left between them. The V gene's germline CDR1 is MNHEY and CDR2 SVGEGT. Written as DNA, the CDR3 is TGTGCCAGCAGTCGACGGGGGTACATAGATACGCAGTATTTT. Its translation is CASSRRGYIDTQYF.

This CDR3 reads CASSDPLRFMNTEAFF. The CDR3 nucleotides read TGTGCCAGCAGTGACCCACTACGCTTCATGAACACTGAAGCTTTCTTT. This chain links TRBV2 with TRBJ1-1; no firm D call. Trimming left V 3 bases short and J 0 bases short, with 14 bases between. Germline assignment: CDR1 SNHLY and CDR2 FYNNEI. The CDR3 is 16 amino acids.

The J gene is TRBJ1-2, the V gene TRBV29-1, with 8 bases identical to TRBD1. Germline V CDR1 and CDR2: SQVTM, ANQGSEA. This CDR3 region has 15 residues. Trimming cost V 4 bases and J 5 bases; bases outside gene matches: 12. The CDR3 loop is CSVVGSTGARYGYTF. The CDR3 DNA is TGCAGCGTTGTGGGGTCGACAGGGGCCAGATATGGCTACACCTTC. The complete variable domain, with remaining parts taken from reference TRBV29-1 and TRBJ1-2, reads SAVISQKPSRDICQRGTSLTIQCQVDSQVTMMFWYRQQPGQSLTLIATANQGSEATYESGFVIDKFPISRPNLTFSTLTVSNMSPEDSSIYLCSVVGSTGARYGYTFGSGTRLTVV.

This clonotype has more than one count but fewer than ten. The chain combines TRBV12-3 or TRBV12-4 with TRBJ2-3; 13 nucleotides align to TRBD2. V lost 7 bases to trimming and J lost 10 bases; unmatched junction nucleotides: 11. This CDR3 has 15 amino acids. In DNA form, the CDR3 reads TGTGCCAGCAACCCGTCCGGACTAGCGGGGGCCCCGCAGTATTTT. Protein product: CASNPSGLAGAPQYF.

J is TRBJ2-5 and V is TRBV5-5; D unresolved. Per the germline V gene, CDR1 is SGHKS and CDR2 is YYEKEE (reference sequence). The CDR3 length is 15 residues. V was trimmed by 0 bases and J by 5 bases, leaving 14 bases between them. CDR3 bases: TGTGCCAGCAGCTTGGCAGTTCCGGCTGCGGAGACCCAGTACTTC. Protein product: CASSLAVPAAETQYF.

V usage is TRBV6-2 or TRBV6-3 and J usage is TRBJ2-5, with 9 positions matching TRBD2. The germline CDR1 and CDR2 sequences are MNHEY and SVGEGT. CDR3 length: 14 amino acids. The J segment lost 5 bases and the V segment lost 7 bases, leaving 8 bases of the junction unmatched. The CDR3 DNA reads as TGTGCCAGCAATGAAGCGGGGGGCTTGGAGACCCAGTACTTC. Amino acids: CASNEAGGLETQYF.

This clonotype has a handful of counts. CDR3 amino acids: CASSLDSGSPYEQYV. The CDR3 DNA follows: TGTGCCAGCAGCTTAGATAGCGGATCCCCCTACGAGCAGTACGTC. The genes are TRBV11-2 and TRBJ2-7; perhaps TRBD2 as D (6 bases). The V end was cut by 0 bases, the J end by 2 bases, with 11 bases between. CDR1 and CDR2 (germline): SGHAT, FQNNGV. The CDR3 loop spans 15 amino acids.

The rearrangement links TRBV3-1 to TRBJ1-1; D unresolved. There are 16 residues in the CDR3. Germline V CDR1 and CDR2: LGHDT, YNNKEL (reference sequence). V was trimmed by 4 bases and J by 1 base, leaving 16 bases between them. The CDR3 reads CASSLNYRAENTEAFF. CDR3 DNA: TGTGCCAGCAGCCTTAACTACCGGGCCGAGAACACTGAAGCTTTCTTT.

This chain joins TRBV7-9 and TRBJ1-1; 7 positions agree with TRBD1. Germline CDR1 and CDR2: SEHNR and FQNEAQ (reference sequence). V lost 4 bases, J lost 1 base, and 9 bases stayed unmatched. The CDR3 is 16 amino acids. The CDR3: CASSSPGGGGNTEAFF. The CDR3 DNA reads as TGTGCCAGCAGCTCTCCAGGGGGGGGCGGGAACACTGAAGCTTTCTTT.

This clonotype was found a few times. The chain links TRBV2 to TRBJ2-7; 7 nucleotides agree with TRBD1. From germline, CDR1 is SNHLY and CDR2 FYNNEI. The CDR3 is made up of 20 amino acids. V was clipped by 0 bases and J by 0 bases; unmatched bases: 17. The CDR3: CASSEALRGFGQASSYEQYV. Here the CDR3 DNA reads TGTGCCAGCAGTGAAGCGCTTCGAGGCTTCGGACAGGCGAGCTCCTACGAGCAGTACGTC.

This clonotype was picked up a small number of times. The rearrangement joins TRBV20-1 to TRBJ2-3; D may be TRBD2 (7 bases). This CDR3 is built from 14 residues. Germline CDR1 and CDR2: DFQATT and SNEGSKA (reference sequence). V lost 6 bases, J lost 5 bases, and 18 bases lay in between. The CDR3 region is CSAPRRGRLDTQYF. In DNA form, the CDR3 reads TGCAGTGCCCCCCGGCGGGGGCGCTTAGATACGCAGTATTTT.

This clonotype was found many times. V is TRBV7-8 and J is TRBJ1-4; D ambiguous. The CDR3 spans 16 residues. Trimming took 5 bases from V and 7 from J, leaving 20 bases between them. CDR1 SGHVS and CDR2 FQNEAQ come from the germline V gene. The CDR3 nucleotides are TGTGCCAGCAGCGACCCCGCCGGCGCGATGGTTGAAAAACTGTTTTTT. Translation gives CASSDPAGAMVEKLFF.

This clonotype has at least ten counts. The V gene is TRBV7-6, the J gene TRBJ1-5, with D maybe TRBD1 (6 bases). This CDR3 spans 15 amino acids. The V end lost 1 base, the J end lost 7 bases, and 14 bases lay between the germline ends. Germline V gives CDR1 SGHVS, CDR2 FNYEAQ. The DNA of the CDR3 is TGTGCCAGCAGCTTAGGATCAGGGGAGAAACAGCCCCAGCATTTT. It translates to CASSLGSGEKQPQHF.

This clonotype was counted at least ten times. The gene calls are TRBV7-6 and TRBJ2-2; 11 positions match TRBD2. The V and J ends lost 6 bases and 6 bases, in that order; junction bases with no gene match: 6. CDR1 and CDR2 (germline): SGHVS, FNYEAQ. This CDR3 is 15 amino acids long. CDR3 DNA: TGTGCCAGCAGTTCTAGCGGGGGGTTCTCCGGGGAGCTGTTTTTT. Encoded protein: CASSSSGGFSGELFF. Using reference TRBV7-6 and TRBJ2-2 for the parts outside the CDR3, the full variable domain is GAGVSQSPRYKVTKRGQDVALRCDPISGHVSLYWYRQALGQGPEFLTYFNYEAQQDKSGLPNDRFSAERPEGSISTLTIQRTEQRDSAMYRCASSSSGGFSGELFFGEGSRLTVL.

The CDR3 protein is CASSQDVLQGATEAFF. In DNA form, the CDR3 reads TGCGCCAGCAGCCAAGACGTTCTGCAGGGGGCAACTGAAGCTTTCTTT. The chain carries TRBV4-1 and TRBJ1-1, with TRBD1 matching over 8 bases. Germline CDR1 is MGHRA and CDR2 is YSYEKL. The CDR3 has 16 residues. Trimming cost V 0 bases and J 5 bases; bases outside gene matches: 8.

The chain links TRBV28 to TRBJ2-6, with D possibly matching TRBD1 (6 bases). Trimming removed 4 bases at V and 1 base at J, with 14 bases between. From germline, CDR1 is MDHEN and CDR2 SYDVKM. The CDR3 contains 17 residues. CDR3 bases: TGTGCCAGCAGTTCCATAACAGGGAATTCTGGGGCCAACGTCCTGACTTTC. Translation gives CASSSITGNSGANVLTF.

The sample holds many counts of this clonotype. The chain carries TRBV19 and TRBJ2-2; D gene unclear. The germline V gene has CDR1 LNHDA and CDR2 SQIVND (reference sequence). The CDR3 totals 17 residues. V was cut by 2 bases and J by 7 bases, with 20 bases left in between. DNA of the CDR3: TGTGCCAGTAGTATATACACGGACCGCCTCGTGTTCGGGGAGCTGTTTTTT. This encodes CASSIYTDRLVFGELFF.

Only a few counts were recorded for this clonotype. The V gene is TRBV5-1, the J gene TRBJ2-1, with a tentative D call TRBD1 (6 bases). Germline CDR1 reads SGHRS; CDR2 reads YFSETQ. The V end lost 0 bases, the J end lost 4 bases, and 17 bases lay between the germline ends. The CDR3 has 17 residues. CDR3 loop: CASSLANPGQRYNEQFF. The CDR3 region has the DNA TGCGCCAGCAGCTTGGCAAACCCTGGACAGAGATACAATGAGCAGTTCTTC.

V usage is TRBV29-1 and J usage is TRBJ2-4; the match to TRBD1 covers 10 bases. CDR1 SQVTM and CDR2 ANQGSEA come from the germline V gene. The CDR3 totals 17 residues. In DNA, the CDR3 is TGCATCGCCAGGGACAGGGGACTGAATCTAGCCAAAAACATTCAGTACTTC. This sequence encodes CIARDRGLNLAKNIQYF. The full variable domain, its missing parts supplied by reference TRBV29-1 and TRBJ2-4, is SAVISQKPSRDICQRGTSLTIQCQVDSQVTMMFWYRQQPGQSLTLIATANQGSEATYESGFVIDKFPISRPNLTFSTLTVSNMSPEDSSIYLCIARDRGLNLAKNIQYFGAGTRLSVL.

This clonotype came up a few times. This chain uses TRBV12-5 with TRBJ2-5; D is ambiguous. The CDR3 extends over 13 amino acids. Germline V gene sequence: CDR1 LGHNT, CDR2 FRNRAP. With 3 bases removed from V and 5 bases from J, the gap between germline ends came to 10 bases. CDR3 DNA sequence: TGTGCTAGTGGTTTTAATGCCGTGGAGACCCAGTACTTC. Its translation is CASGFNAVETQYF. The full variable domain, with the rest looked up from reference TRBV12-5 and TRBJ2-5, is DARVTQTPRHKVTEMGQEVTMRCQPILGHNTVFWYRQTMMQGLELLAYFRNRAPLDDSGMPKDRFSAEMPDATLATLKIQPSEPRDSAVYFCASGFNAVETQYFGPGTRLLVL.

Many counts were recorded for this clonotype. CDR3 bases: TGTGCCAGCAGCTTAGAGGGACTCCGTAATGAGCAGTTCTTC. The encoded protein is CASSLEGLRNEQFF. This rearrangement joins TRBV7-8 to TRBJ2-1; D perhaps matches TRBD2 (6 bases). Trimming shortened V by 1 base and J by 7 bases, and 11 bases separated the two germline ends. Germline values: CDR1 SGHVS, CDR2 FQNEAQ. This CDR3 has 14 amino acids.

On this clonotype itself: A much larger clone lies a single base off, so this may be a read error. The chain recombines TRBV7-6 with TRBJ1-1; 11 bases are shared with TRBD1. Germline CDR1 is SGHVS and CDR2 is FNYEAQ. This CDR3 comprises 19 residues. CDR3 sequence (DNA): TGTGTCAGCAGCTTAGGTTGGCCGGGACAGGGGGATTCGAACACTGAAGCTTTCTTT. Residues: CVSSLGWPGQGDSNTEAFF.

The J gene is TRBJ2-2, the V gene TRBV29-1; D might be TRBD2 (7 bases). Trimming took off 4 bases at V and 0 bases at J, with 15 bases between the two ends. The CDR3 has 16 amino acids. The germline V gene has CDR1 SQVTM and CDR2 ANQGSEA. CDR3 bases: TGCAGCGTTGTTCCCACCGGGGGGCCGAACACCGGGGAGCTGTTTTTT. Protein sequence: CSVVPTGGPNTGELFF.

For this clonotype: With a much larger clone just one base away, this may be a read error. The V and J genes are TRBV7-9 and TRBJ2-3; the D gene is possibly TRBD2 (6 bases). CDR3 length: 16 amino acids. Per the germline V gene, CDR1 is SEHNR and CDR2 is FQNEAQ (reference sequence). Here the CDR3 reads CVSSPVAATSTDTQYF. CDR3 in DNA: TGTGTCAGCAGTCCCGTAGCGGCAACTAGCACAGATACGCAGTATTTT.

This clonotype was observed many times. The chain carries TRBV7-8 and TRBJ2-3; 8 bases are shared with TRBD2. Germline V lookup: CDR1 SGHVS, CDR2 FQNEAQ. This CDR3 has 18 residues. Trimming at V came to 1 base and at J to 9 bases, leaving 18 bases not matched to a gene. CDR3 bases: TGTGCCAGCAGCTTAGTACCCGGGACGGGGGGGTTAATTCGGACGCAGTATTTT. This codes for CASSLVPGTGGLIRTQYF.